The clone carrying this T cell receptor (beta chain) was observed a handful of times. Its antigen is not known. This sample's TCRbeta library carried unique molecular identifier barcodes. TCRdb independently ran MiXCR on the PCR reads; one entry per CDR3 protein. The sample records about 420,000 distinct CDR3 sequences, 15% to 20% being singletons. This sample stems from a study of T-cell reconstitution after alpha-beta-depleted transplantation in children. The CDR3 extends over 16 amino acids. V lost 4 bases and J lost 0, with 12 bases in between. The V gene's germline CDR1 is SEHNR and CDR2 FQNEAQ (reference sequence). Findings and limits, study-wide: As was reported, about two months after transplant, alpha-beta T cells came from several hundred expanded graft clones. T-cell counts and diversity at one year post-transplant came mainly from newly produced T cells. Elevated TCRbeta diversity at day 60 was traced, in some patients, to surviving recipient T cells and thymic progenitors.

The input for sequencing was PBMCs, mostly from graft donor cells, taken 360 days after TCRalphabeta/CD19-depleted stem cell transplant. The chain joins TRBV7-9 to TRBJ2-2; D perhaps matches TRBD2 (7 bases). The sequence came from a boy less than two years old who had a stem cell transplant for Wiskott-Aldrich syndrome, so the T cells may come from the graft donor. CDR3 coding DNA: TGTGCCAGCAGCTCCGTAGGGGGGGCGAACACCGGGGAGCTGTTTTTT. Protein sequence: CASSSVGGANTGELFF.